This T cell receptor (beta chain) was documented in a study of cytomegalovirus exposure and HLA in healthy donors (dated by TCRdb to 2015 to 2018). Concerning the study at large: In an earlier analysis of 450 to 750 of the donors, approximately 300 Gb of sequence data and 117 million unique TCR beta sequences from about 179 million T cells were reported. Around 320 gigabases of sequencing data and approximately 80 million unique TCR sequences were included in an early release covering 550 to 650 HLA-typed donors. Of the approximately 400 genotyped donors, about 84% fell in the genetic ancestry cluster associated with self-reported Caucasian donors. The study aimed to test whether cataloging public T cell receptors could reveal signatures of past pathogen exposure. The study used immunosequencing to profile the T cell repertoires of approximately 640 subjects and linked those repertoires to cytomegalovirus serostatus. In addition to the first cohort of about 650 subjects, a separate validation cohort of 120 different subjects was used. To predict cytomegalovirus infection status, the study combined high-throughput TCR immunosequencing, statistical association of individual TCRs with disease status, and machine learning. In a later analysis, previously published TCR beta repertoires from roughly 710 donors were re-analyzed and high-resolution HLA genotyping was added so that TCR occurrence patterns could be studied. In the later analysis, no new phenotypic data were used to find candidate immune exposures; instead, reliance was placed on TCR beta sequences and their occurrence across donors. To decide whether each TCR beta V gene segment behaved as functional or pseudogenic, an earlier analysis of approximately 620 of the donors relied on high-throughput TCR beta sequencing. Donor age, sex, ethnicity and CMV serostatus were compiled alongside the repertoire data. Genome-wide SNP genotypes for about 65% of the roughly 700 donors were used in a later genetic analysis, which treated that subset as a discovery cohort. Every discovery cohort repertoire had been produced on one sequencing platform. Class I and class II HLA loci were covered by the typing at four-digit resolution. The number of typed donors differed by locus: about 620-640 for A, B, C, DRB1 and DQB1; 500 to 550 for DQA1; over 600 for DPA1; and around 490 for DPB1. A few DR-DQ haplotypes were handled as single units for association and clustering because linkage in the cohort was strong. Among around 400 genotyped donors of the cohort, an average of about 240,000 unique TCR beta nucleotide sequences was sequenced per donor, of which about 18% were non-productive. General conclusions and limits of the study: Because the 87-base-pair reads could not distinguish some IMGT-functional V segments, including TRBV6-2 and TRBV6-3, those segments were excluded. The classifier was reported to diagnose cytomegalovirus status with high specificity and sensitivity in both the original and validation cohorts. Across donors, most TCR sequences were observed very rarely, whereas some public TCRs were present in many individuals. The sequencing pipeline was judged likely to have produced a cluster of highly shared sequence variants as a technical artifact. Assigning TCR associations to individual alleles was difficult when HLA alleles, especially DR and DQ, strongly co-occurred. In a later analysis, most CMV-associated TCR beta chains were found to appear HLA-restricted, with HLA associations seemingly driven largely by CMV exposure. Because HLA typing was unavailable for some donors at each locus, only the typed subset was used in association tests. In a later analysis, the rate of TCR association differed among HLA loci, with DRB1 alleles having the most associated TCRs and HLA-C alleles having the fewest. Broadly in line with IMGT annotations, most TCR beta V segments showed up in productive rearrangements about 90% or about 30% of the time in an earlier analysis of a few hundred of the donors. In a later genetic analysis, a missense DCLRE1C variant was associated with V-gene and J-gene trimming of TCR beta chains, and the association was replicated in an independent cohort. Roughly uniform sequencing depth across donors was assumed in presence/absence analyses, although this assumption may not hold. It was suggested by the authors that the approach could potentially be generalized to other disease states and immunological phenotypes. Several of the top co-occurrence clusters appeared to be linked to parvovirus B19, influenza, CMV and Epstein-Barr virus, according to a later analysis. Because counts were too low, 15 to 20 rarely observed V segments, including chromosome 9 orphons, were excluded from the earlier analysis of fewer than 650 of the donors. According to a later genetic analysis, donors in an Asian-associated ancestry cluster had fewer N-insertions in productive TCRs than the approximately 650-donor mean. For the cohort, immune exposure information was limited to CMV serostatus. Specific HLA alleles were associated with some 15,000 TCR beta sequences at a false discovery rate of 0.05 in a later analysis. The study listed 150 to 200 TCR beta chains as associated with cytomegalovirus. In vitro tests confirmed that three of the cytomegalovirus-associated TCR beta chains recognize cytomegalovirus antigens. A further reported finding was that TCR beta sequences accurately predicted the HLA-A and HLA-B alleles for most subjects in the first cohort. In a later analysis, HLA-associated TCR beta chains showed more clonal expansion and lower generation probabilities than non-associated chains that were equally common. Correlated functional status among segregating V segments might reflect linkage disequilibrium, but an unknown experimental factor could not be ruled out. Only TCR beta chains were sequenced in this cohort, and the absence of alpha or paired-chain data limited detectable features.

Library preparation employed the immunoSEQ multiplex PCR assay. For the multiplex PCR, a mixture combining 60 forward primers for TCR Vbeta segments and 13 reverse primers for TCR Jbeta segments was used. Amplification of the CDR3 region of rearranged TCR beta genes was performed with a multiplex PCR assay on genomic DNA. The Illumina HiSeq System was used to sequence the amplified TCR beta libraries as 87-base-pair reads. The paper's processing steps were these. A later analysis counted around 72 million unique TCR beta chains across the roughly 700 repertoires, and 10 million to 11 million of these chains were shared by at least two donors. To remove PCR and sequencing errors, raw reads were error-corrected and collapsed into unique sequences using a nearest-neighbor algorithm that merged closely related sequences. Alignment of CDR3 sequences to IMGT reference sequences was used to assign V, D and J gene segments. For a sequence to be retained, a match of at least six nucleotides was required to both a V gene segment and a J gene segment. Rearrangements were classified as productive when the CDR3 lacked stop codons and remained in frame with V and J, and all other rearrangements were classified as non-productive. Following IMGT convention, CDR3 was defined as the stretch from the second conserved V-encoded cysteine up to the conserved J-encoded phenylalanine. In an earlier analysis of around 570 of the donors, sequences lacking an unambiguous match to a single V gene segment were excluded. An earlier analysis of 587 of the donors called V segments functional above 56.7% productive rearrangements and segregating when the between-donor standard deviation exceeded 5%. To diagnose cytomegalovirus status from the catalog of TCR beta chain sequences, a statistical classification framework was built. V and J gene assignment, in a later analysis, came from comparing TCR nucleotide sequences with IMGT/GENE-DB human TR gene sequences. In a later analysis, CDR3 sequences and most-parsimonious VDJ recombination scenarios were assigned using the TCRdist pipeline. A later analysis defined each TCR beta chain by its CDR3 amino acid sequence plus V-gene family, and excluded reads lacking a unique V-gene family. As a way to deal with suspected cross-contamination and a sequencing artifact, a later analysis dropped under 600 nucleotide sequences that were highly shared and had low generation probability. A later analysis calculated a clonal expansion index for each public chain from normalized within-repertoire ranks of inferred template counts. A later analysis computed generation probabilities with a VDJ recombination model fitted to out-of-frame rearrangements, and checked the results against IGoR. In a later analysis, TCR-TCR, TCR-HLA and TCR-CMV co-occurrence was scored with hypergeometric tests, and a repertoire-size bias correction was applied to TCR pairs. To estimate false discovery rates, a later analysis permuted the HLA or CMV assignments 20 times. A later analysis grouped co-occurring TCRs with DBSCAN, adding TCRdist sequence similarity when clustering within HLA-allele-positive subsets. Repertoires with fewer than 30,000 or more than 120,000 public chains, plus five repertoires with anomalous nucleotide sharing, were excluded from co-occurrence clustering. In TCRdb, the immuneACCESS table is reduced to in-frame sequences with V and J assigned. These tables do not hold every clone; where another copy was compared, an unresolved V gene accounts for under half, and the others remain unexplained. For V, J and clone size, that table is used; D and trimming come from the DNA. The table for this sample lists tens of thousands of clones; roughly 72% of them were counted only once. The ten largest clones capture roughly 9.2% of the sample.

The cohort consisted of 666 healthy bone marrow donors. All cohort members were sampled while nominally healthy, although unrecorded immune exposures were likely present. The donor was CMV seronegative and belonged to the group of over 350 seronegative cohort members. Every donor gave a peripheral blood sample, and the peripheral blood mononuclear cells from that sample were used for TCR beta sequencing. Genomic DNA extraction from the blood cell samples was performed with the Qiagen DNeasy Blood Extraction Kit. Based on the germline V gene, the CDR1 and CDR2 sequences are SGHTA and FQGTGA. CDR3 length: 14 amino acids, cysteine to phenylalanine. Only the CDR3 portion is preserved as DNA: 42 bases, with reading frame beginning at the first base. Deletion took 1 base off V and 2 bases off J, with a span of 9 bases between the germline ends. Notes on this clone: The clone's antigen remains unknown. Nothing much larger sits one base from this clone, and base qualities are not available.

The source is a woman in her forties or fifties in good health and CMV-seronegative. The receptor chain draws on TRBV7-3 and TRBJ2-7, with no confidently assigned D gene. Specimen: PBMCs. The DNA sequence is given as TGTGCCAGCAGCTTAAATCCGGGTCCCTACGAGCAGTACTTC. Its protein reads: CASSLNPGPYEQYF. Here the CDR3 is joined to the reference TRBV7-3 and TRBJ2-7 genes, and the full variable domain is: GAGVSQTPSNKVTEKGKYVELRCDPISGHTALYWYRQSLGQGPEFLIYFQGTGAADDSGLPNDRFFAVRPEGSVSTLKIQRTERGDSAVYLCASSLNPGPYEQYFGPGTRLTVT.